This T cell receptor beta chain was recorded in a study of cytomegalovirus exposure and HLA in healthy donors. The V end was cut by 1 base, the J end by 8 bases, with 9 bases between. This CDR3 has 12 residues. Germline V gene data show CDR1 as SGHDT and CDR2 as YYEEEE. The primer mix had 60 Vbeta and 13 Jbeta primers. Profiled with immunoSEQ multiplex PCR; TCRdb holds only in-frame clones, not every one. Among about 190,000 clones listed, more than 60% were seen once. The rearrangement links TRBV5-6 to TRBJ1-2; no firm D call. The receptor's source is a woman aged 30 to 39 in good health and CMV-seropositive. Sample: PBMCs. The CDR3 region is CASSLRVLGYTF. The CDR3 DNA is TGTGCCAGCAGCTTGCGGGTTTTAGGCTACACCTTC.